A single sample is the source of the 26 T cell receptor beta chains below, sequenced in a study of PD-1 blockade in classical Hodgkin lymphoma. Every patient had relapsed following autologous stem cell transplantation, and cohorts differed in brentuximab vedotin exposure. Profiling relied on immunoSEQ multiplex PCR, and the TCRdb table lists in-frame clones only, not all of them. Here the sample spans 90,000 to 100,000 clones, roughly 90% being singletons. The sequenced sample was peripheral blood mononuclear cells (PBMCs), obtained at baseline. Receptors were obtained from a human donor with classical Hodgkin lymphoma.

This clone was counted once. This sequence joins TRBV7-3 and TRBJ2-7; D is undetermined. CDR1 and CDR2 from the germline V gene are SGHTA and FQGTGA. The CDR3 loop spans 14 amino acids. Deletions cut 5 bases from V and 2 bases from J, with 13 bases between. CDR3 amino acids: CASSPPGYPYEQYF. In nucleotides, the CDR3 is TGTGCCAGCAGCCCCCCCGGGTACCCCTACGAGCAGTACTTC.

The V call is TRBV9, the J call TRBJ2-1; 7 nucleotides line up with TRBD1. Germline V lookup: CDR1 SGDLS, CDR2 YYNGEE. Trimming took 3 bases from V and 4 from J; bases not matched to a gene: 4. The CDR3 is 14 residues long. CDR3 nucleotides: TGTGCCAGCAGCGCTCCGGGACAGTACAATGAGCAGTTCTTC. Encoded protein: CASSAPGQYNEQFF.

The chain combines TRBV2 with TRBJ2-7; D is ambiguous. CDR3 length equals 11 residues. CDR1 is SNHLY and CDR2 is FYNNEI in the germline V gene. Trimming left V 5 bases short and J 2 bases short, with 4 bases between. This CDR3 reads CASSFAYEQYF. Written as DNA, the CDR3 is TGTGCCAGCAGTTTCGCCTACGAGCAGTACTTC.

The chain employs TRBV30 and TRBJ1-1; no clear D gene. The CDR3 runs 14 residues. V gave up 6 bases and J gave up 0 bases, with 14 bases separating them. Germline CDR1 and CDR2: GTSNPN and SVGIG (reference sequence). Here the CDR3 DNA reads TGTGCCTGTCCTGAGGGCAGGTTGAACACTGAAGCTTTCTTT. Encoded protein: CACPEGRLNTEAFF.

The genes are TRBV10-2 and TRBJ1-4, with 8 bases aligning to TRBD1. This CDR3 contains 17 residues. Germline V gene lookup returns CDR1 WSHSY and CDR2 SAAADI. The J segment lost 7 bases and the V segment lost 6 bases, leaving 16 bases of the junction unmatched. DNA of the CDR3: TGCGCCAGCAGCGAACTACAACAGGGGGTATATAGTGAAAAACTGTTTTTT. The encoded protein is CASSELQQGVYSEKLFF.

The rearrangement uses TRBV7-7 and TRBJ1-5; no reliable D call. Trimming took off 1 base at V and 5 bases at J, with 12 bases between the two ends. CDR3 length: 15 residues. Looked up from germline, CDR1 is SSHAT and CDR2 is FNYEAQ (reference sequence). The CDR3 DNA sequence: TGTGCCAGCAGCTTAGGATTTTTTCCGGATCAGCCCCAGCATTTT. Protein product: CASSLGFFPDQPQHF.

The chain couples TRBV7-6 to TRBJ2-7, with 9 nucleotides matching TRBD2. The CDR3 runs 15 residues. With 5 bases clipped from V and 6 bases from J, the junction kept 11 bases outside the gene matches. From germline, CDR1 is SGHVS and CDR2 FNYEAQ. The CDR3 bases are TGTGCCAGCAGCCCTGCCGGGACTAGCTTCGGCGAGCAGTACTTC. Encoded protein: CASSPAGTSFGEQYF.

The chain combines TRBV7-3 with TRBJ2-1; possible D gene TRBD2, 5 bases. V shed 1 base and J shed 1 base, with 14 bases lying between them. This CDR3 comprises 17 residues. Germline CDR1 reads SGHTA; CDR2 reads FQGTGA. The CDR3 sequence is CASSLNEAGPSYNEQFF. The DNA of the CDR3 is TGTGCCAGCAGCTTAAATGAGGCGGGCCCGTCCTACAATGAGCAGTTCTTC.

The rearrangement links TRBV6-5 to TRBJ1-1, with TRBD1 identical over 7 bases. Germline V gives CDR1 MNHEY, CDR2 SVGAGI. V lost 6 bases, J lost 4 bases, and 11 bases stayed unmatched. The CDR3 covers 15 residues. The CDR3 spells CASSPTGAKTTEAFF. The CDR3 coding sequence is TGTGCCAGCAGCCCTACAGGGGCCAAGACCACTGAAGCTTTCTTT.

The J gene is TRBJ1-5, the V gene TRBV28, with 8 bases matching TRBD1. Germline CDR1 and CDR2: MDHEN and SYDVKM. The CDR3 has 16 amino acids. After removal of 2 bases from V and 3 bases from J, the junction contained 6 bases not matched to a gene. CDR3 amino acids: CASSLADRAINQPQHF. CDR3 nucleotides: TGTGCCAGCAGTTTAGCGGACAGGGCGATCAATCAGCCCCAGCATTTT.

The chain links TRBV28 to TRBJ1-5, with no clear D. Trimming stripped 8 bases from V and 3 bases from J, with 14 bases between. This CDR3 contains 14 residues. Germline V gene lookup returns CDR1 MDHEN and CDR2 SYDVKM. The CDR3 protein is CASSRQESNQPQHF. In DNA, the CDR3 is TGTGCCAGCTCCCGGCAGGAATCCAATCAGCCCCAGCATTTT.

The rearrangement uses TRBV19 and TRBJ2-2, with unresolved D. CDR1 and CDR2 from the germline V gene are LNHDA and SQIVND (reference sequence). V was pared by 7 bases and J by 0 bases, with 9 bases between. This CDR3 is 14 amino acids long. The CDR3, as DNA: TGTGCCAGTAAATTCCAGGCGAACACCGGGGAGCTGTTTTTT. Translating it yields CASKFQANTGELFF.

The J gene is TRBJ2-1, the V gene TRBV19; TRBD2 aligns across 12 bases. V gave up 7 bases and J gave up 7 bases; unmatched junction bases: 5. Germline CDR1 is LNHDA and CDR2 is SQIVND (reference sequence). The CDR3 runs to 14 residues. The CDR3 DNA follows: TGTGCCAGTACTCCGGGACTAGCGGGTAATGAGCAGTTCTTC. This codes for CASTPGLAGNEQFF.

The chain links TRBV5-4 to TRBJ2-7, with TRBD2 matching 8 bases. V shed 6 bases, J shed 4 bases, and the junction held 9 bases outside the gene matches. The CDR3 length is 14 residues. Germline V gene lookup returns CDR1 SGHNT and CDR2 YYREEE (reference sequence). DNA for the CDR3: TGTGCCAGCAAGAGTTACGGGAGGGGATACGAGCAGTACTTC. It codes for CASKSYGRGYEQYF.

The rearrangement uses TRBV18 and TRBJ1-1; D is unclear. Germline V lookup: CDR1 KGHSH, CDR2 LQKENI. V shed 2 bases and J shed 5 bases, with 12 bases lying between them. This CDR3 has 14 residues. The CDR3 DNA reads TGTGCCAGCTCACCAGGGGTTTTAAGAACTGAAGCTTTCTTT. It codes for CASSPGVLRTEAFF.

This clone was found once. The chain combines TRBV30 with TRBJ2-2, with no clear D. The CDR3 sequence is 15 residues long. Germline V gene lookup returns CDR1 GTSNPN and CDR2 SVGIG (reference sequence). V was clipped by 2 bases and J by 7 bases, with 17 bases between them. The CDR3 coding sequence is TGTGCCTGGAGTCCACCCAGACCGACCGGCGGGGAGCTGTTTTTT. Its translation: CAWSPPRPTGGELFF.

DNA of the CDR3: TGTGCCAGCAGCACTACAGGGGGCCGTCAGAACACTGAAGCTTTCTTT. As protein: CASSTTGGRQNTEAFF. V and J are TRBV7-9 and TRBJ1-1, with 9 bases lining up with TRBD1. The length of the CDR3 is 16 residues. The V segment lost 5 bases and the J segment 1 base; nucleotides outside the gene matches: 8. Germline CDR1 and CDR2: SEHNR and FQNEAQ (reference sequence). Full variable domain (remainder filled in from reference TRBV7-9 and TRBJ1-1): DTGVSQNPRHKITKRGQNVTFRCDPISEHNRLYWYRQTLGQGPEFLTYFQNEAQLEKSRLLSDRFSAERPKGSFSTLEIQRTEQGDSAMYLCASSTTGGRQNTEAFFGQGTRLTVV.

The sample holds one count of this clone. This chain joins TRBV6-1 and TRBJ2-7; 8 bases align to TRBD1. Germline-derived CDR1 and CDR2 are MNHNS and SASEGT. The length of the CDR3 is 15 residues. Losses at the gene ends were 0 bases for V and 3 bases for J; bases not matched to a gene: 4. CDR3 nucleotides: TGTGCCAGCAGTGAAGCGGGACAGGCCCGCTACGAGCAGTACTTC. As protein: CASSEAGQARYEQYF.

This clone appeared a few times. V is TRBV19 and J is TRBJ2-7, with TRBD1 identical over 11 bases. V shed 9 bases, J shed 5 bases, and the junction held 3 bases outside the gene matches. CDR1 is LNHDA, CDR2 SQIVND, per germline (reference sequence). The CDR3 has 12 amino acids. CDR3 nucleotide sequence: TGTGCCAGCGGGACAGGGGGGAACGAGCAGTACTTC. Its protein is CASGTGGNEQYF.

The CDR3 bases are TGTGCCAGCAGTTCAAGTGGGAGCACAGATACGCAGTATTTT. This gives the protein CASSSSGSTDTQYF. The chain uses TRBV6-1 and TRBJ2-3; the D is unclear. V dropped 5 bases and J dropped 0 bases, with 9 bases sitting between them. CDR1 and CDR2 from the germline V gene are MNHNS and SASEGT. This CDR3 comprises 14 residues.

The rearrangement links TRBV6-4 to TRBJ2-7, with TRBD2 matching 11 bases. Germline CDR1 reads MRHNA; CDR2 reads SNTAGT. This CDR3 is 15 amino acids long. V gave up 6 bases and J gave up 2 bases; unmatched junction bases: 6. CDR3 region: CASRALSGRAYEQYF. As DNA, the CDR3 is TGTGCCAGCAGAGCCCTTAGCGGGAGGGCCTACGAGCAGTACTTC.

V gene TRBV5-1 combines with J gene TRBJ2-2; D call uncertain. The germline CDR1 and CDR2 sequences are SGHRS and YFSETQ. The CDR3 is 15 residues long. V was shortened by 0 bases and J by 9 bases, with 15 bases between the two germline ends. The CDR3 region has the DNA TGCGCCAGCAGCTTGGCCGTCGAAAGCAACTGGGAGCTGTTTTTT. This codes for CASSLAVESNWELFF. The variable domain in full, with the rest retrieved from reference TRBV5-1 and TRBJ2-2, is KAGVTQTPRYLIKTRGQQVTLSCSPISGHRSVSWYQQTPGQGLQFLFEYFSETQRNKGNFPGRFSGRQFSNSRSEMNVSTLELGDSALYLCASSLAVESNWELFFGEGSRLTVL.

J is TRBJ2-1 and V is TRBV19; no clear D. Germline CDR1 and CDR2: LNHDA and SQIVND (reference sequence). V shed 1 base and J shed 7 bases, with 11 bases lying between them. CDR3 length equals 14 residues. CDR3 amino acids: CASSIGAPSNEQFF. Here the CDR3 DNA reads TGTGCCAGTAGTATAGGTGCCCCTAGTAATGAGCAGTTCTTC.

On this clone itself: The sample holds other DNA sequences that translate to the same CDR3. The chain combines TRBV27 with TRBJ1-1; D may be TRBD1 (5 bases). Germline V lookup: CDR1 MNHEY, CDR2 SMNVEV (reference sequence). This CDR3 is built from 15 residues. Trimming removed 4 bases at V and 3 bases at J, with 15 bases between. The CDR3 DNA follows: TGTGCCAGCAGTTGGGGACGGTCCGGAGACACTGAAGCTTTCTTT. Residues: CASSWGRSGDTEAFF.

This clone was picked up a small number of times. The V gene is TRBV5-1, the J gene TRBJ1-1; D is unclear. The ends were cut back, 0 bases at V and 0 bases at J, with 9 bases in the middle. CDR3 length: 15 residues. Per the germline V gene, CDR1 is SGHRS and CDR2 is YFSETQ. In nucleotides, the CDR3 is TGCGCCAGCAGCTTGGAAGACACGCTGAACACTGAAGCTTTCTTT. This gives the protein CASSLEDTLNTEAFF.

The genes are TRBV28 and TRBJ1-2; D unclear. This CDR3 has 14 residues. The V and J ends lost 4 bases and 4 bases respectively, with 13 bases between them. Per the germline V gene, CDR1 is MDHEN and CDR2 is SYDVKM. The CDR3 DNA reads as TGTGCCAGCAGTTATACGGGTAGTCCCTATGGCTACACCTTC. Protein: CASSYTGSPYGYTF.